A single sample is the source of the 26 T cell receptor beta chains below, sequenced in a study of cytotoxic CD8 clonotypes in ibrutinib-treated CLL. The table came from immunoSEQ multiplex PCR; TCRdb's copy has only in-frame clones and leaves some out. The table lists 150,000 or so clones, 75% to 85% of them singletons. Sample: PBMCs, taken after 36 months of ibrutinib treatment. The receptors originated from a human donor with chronic lymphocytic leukemia.

The chain carries TRBV10-3 and TRBJ1-2, with D maybe TRBD1 (5 bases). V was clipped by 4 bases and J by 8 bases, with 11 bases between them. This CDR3 contains 12 residues. Per the germline V gene, CDR1 is ENHRY and CDR2 is SYGVKD. The CDR3 is CAISGSREGYTF. CDR3 DNA: TGTGCCATCAGTGGGAGCAGGGAAGGCTACACCTTC.

This clone occurred once. This chain joins TRBV7-9 and TRBJ1-1; a weak D match, TRBD1 (6 bases). The germline gives CDR1 SEHNR, CDR2 FQNEAQ (reference sequence). The CDR3 totals 15 residues. The V gene lost 5 bases and the J gene lost 4 bases, with 17 bases spanning the gap. CDR3 amino acids: CASSLNRGRGTEAFF. The CDR3 DNA follows: TGTGCCAGCAGCCTAAACCGGGGGCGCGGCACTGAAGCTTTCTTT.

The rearrangement uses TRBV6-1 and TRBJ1-5; 11 nucleotides line up with TRBD1. CDR1 is MNHNS and CDR2 is SASEGT in the germline V gene. V lost 5 bases to trimming and J lost 6 bases; unmatched junction nucleotides: 6. The CDR3 spans 15 residues. CDR3 nucleotides: TGTGCCAGCAGTTCGGACAGGGGGCTCGCTCAGCCCCAGCATTTT. This sequence encodes CASSSDRGLAQPQHF.

The chain carries TRBV5-1 and TRBJ1-4; D unresolved. The germline V gene has CDR1 SGHRS and CDR2 YFSETQ. The CDR3 is made up of 13 amino acids. Trimming took 4 bases from V and 6 from J, leaving 10 bases between them. CDR3 protein: CASSAFVDEKLFF. For the CDR3, the DNA is TGCGCCAGCAGCGCCTTCGTGGATGAAAAACTGTTTTTT.

The table lists this clone with a few counts. The chain combines TRBV7-2 with TRBJ2-5; TRBD2 is a possible D gene (5 bases). V lost 3 bases and J lost 5, with 10 bases in between. The CDR3 covers 13 residues. The germline V gene has CDR1 SGHTA and CDR2 FQGNSA. The CDR3 DNA reads as TGTGCCAGCAGCTTTGTGAGCGGTGAGACCCAGTACTTC. Its translation: CASSFVSGETQYF.

The table lists this clone with a few counts. The gene calls are TRBV28 and TRBJ1-3, with a weak D call TRBD1 (5 bases). Germline V gene sequence: CDR1 MDHEN, CDR2 SYDVKM. V was pared by 6 bases and J by 0 bases, with 12 bases between. This CDR3 has 15 amino acids. In nucleotides, the CDR3 is TGTGCCAGCAGACGACAGATCCGCTCTGGAAACACCATATATTTT. Translation: CASRRQIRSGNTIYF.

This clone was seen a single time. This sequence joins TRBV19 and TRBJ1-6; tentatively, D is TRBD1 (5 bases). Trimming shortened V by 5 bases and J by 0 bases, and 17 bases separated the two germline ends. The V gene's germline CDR1 is LNHDA and CDR2 SQIVND (reference sequence). This CDR3 is 18 amino acids long. The CDR3 reads CASSPRGRGSSYNSPLHF. CDR3 sequence (DNA): TGTGCCAGTAGTCCTCGGGGCCGGGGTAGCTCCTATAATTCACCCCTCCACTTT.

The chain is built from TRBV10-1 and TRBJ1-1; the D is unclear. V shed 6 bases and J shed 1 base, with 18 bases lying between them. This CDR3 spans 16 amino acids. CDR1 and CDR2 (germline): WNHNN, SYGVQD (reference sequence). The CDR3 DNA reads TGCGCCAGCAGCCGCGACCCAAACCCTACGAACACTGAAGCTTTCTTT. Its protein is CASSRDPNPTNTEAFF.

Worth noting for this clone: Additional DNA sequences in this sample encode the identical CDR3. The chain has TRBV7-6 and TRBJ1-6; no clear D gene. This CDR3 region has 13 residues. Germline CDR1 SGHVS, CDR2 FNYEAQ. The V end lost 8 bases, the J end lost 9 bases, and 14 bases lay between the germline ends. The DNA of the CDR3 is TGTGCCAGCGGTGAGTTACCGGCTTCACCCCTCCACTTT. It is translated as CASGELPASPLHF.

This clone was picked up a small number of times. The rearrangement links TRBV5-5 to TRBJ1-6; D not certain. The CDR3 is 15 amino acids. Germline V gives CDR1 SGHKS, CDR2 YYEKEE (reference sequence). The ends were cut back, 5 bases at V and 10 bases at J, with 19 bases in the middle. DNA of the CDR3: TGTGCCAGCAGTTCGTTAAGGGCCTTGGGGTCACCCCTCCACTTT. Protein product: CASSSLRALGSPLHF.

The V call is TRBV7-9, the J call TRBJ1-2, with a tentative D call TRBD1 (6 bases). CDR1 SEHNR and CDR2 FQNEAQ come from the germline V gene (reference sequence). CDR3 length: 13 residues. Between the trimmed V and J ends, which lost 0 bases and 6 bases, there was a span of 8 bases. The CDR3 loop is CASSLAPGDGYTF. In nucleotides, the CDR3 is TGTGCCAGCAGCTTAGCTCCAGGGGATGGCTACACCTTC.

This clone was seen a handful of times. V gene TRBV15 combines with J gene TRBJ1-6; possible D gene TRBD1, 5 bases. The CDR3 has 14 residues. V lost 5 bases and J 9 bases, leaving 14 bases between the germline ends. Germline CDR1 and CDR2: LNHNV and YYDKDF (reference sequence). DNA for the CDR3: TGTGCCACCAGCGACCGGGACCACCTTTCACCCCTCCACTTT. It translates to CATSDRDHLSPLHF.

The chain uses TRBV2 and TRBJ2-7; D possibly corresponds to TRBD2 (5 bases). Germline assignment: CDR1 SNHLY and CDR2 FYNNEI. V was pared by 6 bases and J by 7 bases, with 16 bases between. There are 13 residues in the CDR3. Written as DNA, the CDR3 is TGTGCCAGCAGAAAAGACCGGTCGGGGGAGCAGTACTTC. Amino acids: CASRKDRSGEQYF.

The J gene is TRBJ2-7, the V gene TRBV2; 9 bases line up with TRBD1. With 6 bases clipped from V and 9 bases from J, the junction kept 9 bases outside the gene matches. The germline V gene encodes CDR1 SNHLY and CDR2 FYNNEI. The CDR3 contains 13 residues. CDR3 nucleotide sequence: TGTGCCAGCAGGGACAGGGGTTTATCTGGGCAGTACTTC. Translated: CASRDRGLSGQYF.

This clone was found a few times. The chain uses TRBV6-4 and TRBJ1-2; D ambiguous. This CDR3 is built from 10 residues. Trimming took 7 bases from V and 8 from J, leaving 8 bases between them. CDR1 and CDR2 from the germline V gene are MRHNA and SNTAGT. CDR3 protein: CASMKTGYTF. Here the CDR3 DNA reads TGTGCCAGCATGAAGACGGGCTACACCTTC.

The chain links TRBV13 to TRBJ1-1; no clear D gene. Germline CDR1 is PRHDT and CDR2 is FYEKMQ (reference sequence). The V end lost 5 bases, the J end lost 2 bases, and 6 bases lay between the germline ends. This CDR3 has 12 amino acids. The CDR3: CASSQINTEAFF. The CDR3, as DNA: TGTGCCAGCAGCCAGATTAACACTGAAGCTTTCTTT.

V usage is TRBV18 and J usage is TRBJ1-5, with D unclear. This CDR3 region has 16 residues. V was trimmed by 3 bases and J by 0 bases, leaving 12 bases between them. The germline V gene has CDR1 KGHSH and CDR2 LQKENI. The CDR3 spells CASSPAQPYSNQPQHF. CDR3 nucleotide sequence: TGTGCCAGCTCACCGGCGCAACCTTATAGCAATCAGCCCCAGCATTTT.

The chain carries TRBV5-1 and TRBJ1-5, with unresolved D. There are 14 residues in the CDR3. CDR1 and CDR2 from the germline V gene are SGHRS and YFSETQ. With 0 bases removed from V and 4 bases from J, the gap between germline ends came to 8 bases. CDR3 bases: TGCGCCAGCAGCTTGGAGCCTGCGAATCAGCCCCAGCATTTT. Its protein product is CASSLEPANQPQHF.

The gene calls are TRBV28 and TRBJ2-7; D gene ambiguous. With 4 bases removed from V and 0 bases from J, the gap between germline ends came to 13 bases. CDR1 and CDR2 (germline): MDHEN, SYDVKM. This CDR3 is 15 amino acids long. CDR3 amino acids: CASSSWAEYSYEQYF. The CDR3 region has the DNA TGTGCCAGCAGTTCATGGGCAGAATACTCCTACGAGCAGTACTTC.

The V and J genes are TRBV19 and TRBJ1-5, with 7 nucleotides matching TRBD1. With 5 bases clipped from V and 10 bases from J, the junction kept 8 bases outside the gene matches. The germline CDR1 and CDR2 sequences are LNHDA and SQIVND (reference sequence). This CDR3 contains 13 residues. Written as DNA, the CDR3 is TGTGCCAGTAGTGGAGATTACAGGGGACCCCAGCATTTT. Translation: CASSGDYRGPQHF.

This clone was seen a handful of times. The V gene is TRBV30, the J gene TRBJ1-5; no clear D. CDR3 size: 13 residues. The germline V gene encodes CDR1 GTSNPN and CDR2 SVGIG (reference sequence). Trimming stripped 0 bases from V and 5 bases from J, with 8 bases between. The chain's CDR3 is CAWSVRPHQPQHF. The CDR3 DNA reads TGTGCCTGGAGTGTACGACCTCATCAGCCCCAGCATTTT.

V is TRBV29-1 and J is TRBJ1-4, with D tentatively TRBD1 (5 bases). V was clipped by 3 bases and J by 0 bases, with 11 bases between them. Looked up from germline, CDR1 is SQVTM and CDR2 is ANQGSEA. The CDR3 covers 15 residues. The CDR3 here is CSVDDSISTNEKLFF. CDR3 nucleotide sequence: TGCAGCGTTGACGACAGTATCTCAACTAATGAAAAACTGTTTTTT.

V and J are TRBV10-3 and TRBJ1-5, with D unresolved. Per the germline V gene, CDR1 is ENHRY and CDR2 is SYGVKD. Trimming took off 9 bases at V and 5 bases at J, with 11 bases between the two ends. CDR3 length equals 12 residues. For the CDR3, the DNA is TGTGCCATAGGAGTTGCGGATCAGCCCCAGCATTTT. Translating it yields CAIGVADQPQHF.

The chain employs TRBV7-9 and TRBJ2-2, with TRBD1 as a possible D gene (6 bases). Germline CDR1 and CDR2: SEHNR and FQNEAQ (reference sequence). CDR3 length: 15 residues. The V end was cut by 3 bases, the J end by 3 bases, with 11 bases between. In nucleotides, the CDR3 is TGTGCCAGCAGCTTTCAGGGGATCGACACCGGGGAGCTGTTTTTT. Translation: CASSFQGIDTGELFF. The full variable domain, with the rest looked up from reference TRBV7-9 and TRBJ2-2, is DTGVSQNPRHKITKRGQNVTFRCDPISEHNRLYWYRQTLGQGPEFLTYFQNEAQLEKSRLLSDRFSAERPKGSFSTLEIQRTEQGDSAMYLCASSFQGIDTGELFFGEGSRLTVL.

The chain is built from TRBV28 and TRBJ1-2; a possible D gene is TRBD1 (6 bases). CDR1 MDHEN and CDR2 SYDVKM come from the germline V gene. The CDR3 consists of 15 residues. The germline V and J ends were trimmed by 4 bases and 3 bases, with 15 bases remaining between them. The CDR3 here is CASSWGAFWDYGYTF. CDR3 DNA sequence: TGTGCCAGCAGTTGGGGGGCGTTTTGGGACTATGGCTACACCTTC.

This sequence joins TRBV7-9 and TRBJ1-6; D is uncertain. The CDR3 covers 18 residues. The germline V gene has CDR1 SEHNR and CDR2 FQNEAQ (reference sequence). Trimming removed 1 base from V and 0 bases from J, with 13 bases in between. DNA for the CDR3: TGTGCCAGCAGCTTAGTGGTTTCTTTGAGCTCCTATAATTCACCCCTCCACTTT. Translating gives CASSLVVSLSSYNSPLHF.